These T cell receptor beta chains were read from a single sample in a study of beta chain features in type 1 diabetes. Libraries were prepared by immunoSEQ multiplex PCR; TCRdb keeps only in-frame clonotypes and omits some of them. The data show some 360,000 clones, around a tenth seen once. Sequencing was done on a sample of central memory CD4+ T cells from blood. The receptor set was obtained from a man aged 30-40 years with type 1 diabetes. Both conserved end residues are part of each CDR3. Each record gives: D gene, V gene, clone size, J gene, CDR3 DNA, CDR3 protein. D genes are given only for firm matches. The size field is filled for only some rows; it gives once, few, many or a size class.

D gene: TRBD1
V gene: TRBV4-3
clone size: few
J gene: TRBJ1-1
CDR3 DNA: TGCGCCAGCAGCCAAGATTCTGGCAGGGGGTACGGCAAAGCTTTCTTT
CDR3 protein: CASSQDSGRGYGKAFF

D gene: TRBD1
V gene: TRBV9
clone size: -
J gene: TRBJ2-6
CDR3 DNA: TGTGCCAGCAGCGTGGGACAGGGCTCTATCTCTGGGGCCAACGTCCTGACTTTC
CDR3 protein: CASSVGQGSISGANVLTF

D gene: TRBD2
V gene: TRBV7-9
clone size: few
J gene: TRBJ2-1
CDR3 DNA: TGTGCCAGCAGCCGACGATCAGCGGGGGACGACAATGAGCAGTTCTTC
CDR3 protein: CASSRRSAGDDNEQFF

D gene: -
V gene: TRBV19
clone size: few
J gene: TRBJ1-2
CDR3 DNA: TGTGCCAGTAGTAATATGGCGGTCACCTATGGCTACACCTTC
CDR3 protein: CASSNMAVTYGYTF

D gene: -
V gene: TRBV5-1
clone size: many
J gene: TRBJ2-6
CDR3 DNA: TGCGCCAGCAGACGGCGGGACACCGACTCTGGGGCCAACGTCCTGACTTTC
CDR3 protein: CASRRRDTDSGANVLTF

D gene: -
V gene: TRBV28
clone size: -
J gene: TRBJ2-1
CDR3 DNA: TGTGCCAGCAGTCCCGGAGGTGGCGGAAGGACAAATGAGCAGTTCTTC
CDR3 protein: CASSPGGGGRTNEQFF

D gene: -
V gene: TRBV10-3
clone size: few
J gene: TRBJ1-1
CDR3 DNA: TGTGCCATCAGTGAAGGGCACTCCATGAACACTGAAGCTTTCTTT
CDR3 protein: CAISEGHSMNTEAFF

D gene: -
V gene: TRBV7-2
clone size: -
J gene: TRBJ2-5
CDR3 DNA: TGTGCCAGCAGCTTAGCCGGGGGGCAGTGGGAGACCCAGTACTTC
CDR3 protein: CASSLAGGQWETQYF

D gene: -
V gene: TRBV5-1
clone size: many
J gene: TRBJ2-7
CDR3 DNA: TGCGCCAGCAGAAAGGACTTCAGTGTCTACGAGCAGTACTTC
CDR3 protein: CASRKDFSVYEQYF

D gene: -
V gene: TRBV4-2
clone size: -
J gene: TRBJ1-1
CDR3 DNA: TGTGCCAGCAGCCAAGATTGGCAGGCGAACACTGAAGCTTTCTTT
CDR3 protein: CASSQDWQANTEAFF

D gene: -
V gene: TRBV11-2
clone size: -
J gene: TRBJ2-1
CDR3 DNA: TGTGCCAGCAGCCCCGGACGCCAGAAGACGAACAATGAGCAGTTCTTC
CDR3 protein: CASSPGRQKTNNEQFF

D gene: TRBD1
V gene: TRBV7-6
clone size: few
J gene: TRBJ2-5
CDR3 DNA: TGTGCCAGCAGCTTGGGGACAGGGGACAAGAAGACCCAGTACTTC
CDR3 protein: CASSLGTGDKKTQYF

D gene: -
V gene: TRBV7-9
clone size: -
J gene: TRBJ2-1
CDR3 DNA: TGTGCCAGCAGCTTAGCTGGACAGTACAATGAGCAGTTCTTC
CDR3 protein: CASSLAGQYNEQFF

D gene: -
V gene: TRBV7-3
clone size: -
J gene: TRBJ2-1
CDR3 DNA: TGTGCCAGCAGCTTAACTAGAGATGAGCAGTTCTTC
CDR3 protein: CASSLTRDEQFF

D gene: TRBD1
V gene: TRBV28
clone size: few
J gene: TRBJ1-2
CDR3 DNA: TGTGCCAGCACCATTGGACAGGGGGCAGCCCCGTACACCTTC
CDR3 protein: CASTIGQGAAPYTF

D gene: TRBD1
V gene: TRBV5-1
clone size: few
J gene: TRBJ2-2
CDR3 DNA: TGCGCCAGCAGCCGCACTTTCAGGACAGGAAACACCGGGGAGCTGTTTTTT
CDR3 protein: CASSRTFRTGNTGELFF

D gene: -
V gene: TRBV11-2
clone size: -
J gene: TRBJ2-7
CDR3 DNA: TGTGCCAGCAGCTTAGGCGGAACGGACGAGCAGTACTTC
CDR3 protein: CASSLGGTDEQYF

D gene: -
V gene: TRBV7-9
clone size: -
J gene: TRBJ2-5
CDR3 DNA: TGTGCCAGCAGCTTAGGGGGGGAGAGTTCCGAGACCCAGTACTTC
CDR3 protein: CASSLGGESSETQYF

D gene: -
V gene: TRBV11-2
clone size: few
J gene: TRBJ2-4
CDR3 DNA: TGTGCCAGCAGCTACACACGGCTTGGGAACCGAAACATTCAGTACTTC
CDR3 protein: CASSYTRLGNRNIQYF

D gene: TRBD2
V gene: TRBV6-4
clone size: -
J gene: TRBJ2-1
CDR3 DNA: TGTGCCAGCAGTGAGGTAGCGGGAGGCTACAATGAGCAGTTCTTC
CDR3 protein: CASSEVAGGYNEQFF

D gene: TRBD1
V gene: TRBV28
clone size: -
J gene: TRBJ1-2
CDR3 DNA: TGTGCCAGCAGGGAACCGACAGGGGCAACACCTGGAGATGGCTACACCTTC
CDR3 protein: CASREPTGATPGDGYTF

D gene: TRBD1
V gene: TRBV28
clone size: once
J gene: TRBJ2-7
CDR3 DNA: TGTGCCAGCAGAGGGACAGGGAATCCCTACGAGCAGTACTTC
CDR3 protein: CASRGTGNPYEQYF

D gene: TRBD2
V gene: TRBV7-2
clone size: many
J gene: TRBJ2-1
CDR3 DNA: TGTGCCAGCAGCGCAGACGTAGCGGGAGGTCGTAATGAGCAGTTCTTC
CDR3 protein: CASSADVAGGRNEQFF

D gene: -
V gene: TRBV7-2
clone size: many
J gene: TRBJ2-3
CDR3 DNA: TGTGCCAGCAGCTGGGACTCCACAGATACGCAGTATTTT
CDR3 protein: CASSWDSTDTQYF

D gene: -
V gene: TRBV11-2
clone size: -
J gene: TRBJ2-7
CDR3 DNA: TGTGCCAGCAGCCAAGCCAGGACAGACCTCTACGAGCAGTACTTC
CDR3 protein: CASSQARTDLYEQYF

D gene: -
V gene: TRBV9
clone size: -
J gene: TRBJ1-1
CDR3 DNA: TGTGCCAGCAGCGTAGTACAGGCCCAGGGGGCTTTCTTT
CDR3 protein: CASSVVQAQGAFF

D gene: -
V gene: TRBV7-3
clone size: -
J gene: TRBJ2-7
CDR3 DNA: TGTGCCAGCAGCTTCGAGGAGGGCGAGCAGTACTTC
CDR3 protein: CASSFEEGEQYF

D gene: -
V gene: TRBV11-3
clone size: once
J gene: TRBJ1-3
CDR3 DNA: TGTGCCAGCAGCCGGTACAGGGACACCGGAAACACCATATATTTT
CDR3 protein: CASSRYRDTGNTIYF

D gene: -
V gene: TRBV7-3
clone size: -
J gene: TRBJ2-5
CDR3 DNA: TGTGCCAGCAGCTTAGCGCGGCGGGCCTTGGTGGAGACCCAGTACTTC
CDR3 protein: CASSLARRALVETQYF

D gene: -
V gene: TRBV7-9
clone size: -
J gene: TRBJ1-2
CDR3 DNA: TGTGCCAGCAGCCATTATAACTATGGCTACACCTTC
CDR3 protein: CASSHYNYGYTF

D gene: TRBD1
V gene: TRBV15
clone size: few
J gene: TRBJ1-6
CDR3 DNA: TGTGCCACCAGCGGCCGGGACAGCTATAATTCACCCCTCCACTTT
CDR3 protein: CATSGRDSYNSPLHF

D gene: TRBD2
V gene: TRBV28
clone size: few
J gene: TRBJ2-3
CDR3 DNA: TGTGCCAGCAGTCCAAGGGGGGTAGCGGGAGGGCTCACAGATACGCAGTATTTT
CDR3 protein: CASSPRGVAGGLTDTQYF

D gene: TRBD1
V gene: TRBV7-9
clone size: few
J gene: TRBJ2-2
CDR3 DNA: TGTGCCAGCAGCATAGGACAGGGCCCGATGGGCGGGGAGCTGTTTTTT
CDR3 protein: CASSIGQGPMGGELFF

D gene: -
V gene: TRBV7-2
clone size: many
J gene: TRBJ2-1
CDR3 DNA: TGTGCCAGCAGCTTAGCCAGAGACAATGAGCAGTTCTTC
CDR3 protein: CASSLARDNEQFF

D gene: -
V gene: TRBV9
clone size: few
J gene: TRBJ2-5
CDR3 DNA: TGTGCCAGCAGCGCCGGACAATTCGTAGGAGGAGAGACCCAGTACTTC
CDR3 protein: CASSAGQFVGGETQYF

D gene: -
V gene: TRBV9
clone size: many
J gene: TRBJ1-1
CDR3 DNA: TGTGCCAGCAGCGTCACAGGACAGAACACTGAAGCTTTCTTT
CDR3 protein: CASSVTGQNTEAFF

D gene: TRBD2
V gene: TRBV5-1
clone size: few
J gene: TRBJ2-1
CDR3 DNA: TGCGCCAGCAGGACTAGCGTAGACAATGAGCAGTTCTTC
CDR3 protein: CASRTSVDNEQFF

D gene: TRBD2
V gene: TRBV27
clone size: few
J gene: TRBJ2-2
CDR3 DNA: TGTGCCAGCAGTACGGGACTAGCGGTGGGGGAGCTGTTTTTT
CDR3 protein: CASSTGLAVGELFF

D gene: -
V gene: TRBV28
clone size: -
J gene: TRBJ2-7
CDR3 DNA: TGTGCCAGCAGTTTAGGGCAGGGGTTAAGAAACGAGCAGTACTTC
CDR3 protein: CASSLGQGLRNEQYF

D gene: -
V gene: TRBV28
clone size: few
J gene: TRBJ1-2
CDR3 DNA: TGTGCCAGCAGTTTCGAGGCCTCGGGTGGCTACACCTTC
CDR3 protein: CASSFEASGGYTF

D gene: -
V gene: TRBV5-6
clone size: few
J gene: TRBJ2-7
CDR3 DNA: TGTGCCAGCAGCTTGGAGTACAGAGAATACTACGAGCAGTACTTC
CDR3 protein: CASSLEYREYYEQYF

D gene: -
V gene: TRBV18
clone size: -
J gene: TRBJ2-6
CDR3 DNA: TGTGCCAGCTCACCGACAGGACTCTCTGGGGCCAACGTCCTGACTTTC
CDR3 protein: CASSPTGLSGANVLTF

D gene: -
V gene: TRBV9
clone size: few
J gene: TRBJ2-1
CDR3 DNA: TGTGCCAGCAGCCTGCACAGGGTAGAGGATGAGCAGTTCTTC
CDR3 protein: CASSLHRVEDEQFF

D gene: TRBD1
V gene: TRBV6-5
clone size: -
J gene: TRBJ1-1
CDR3 DNA: TGTGCCAGCAGTTGGGGACAGATTAACACTGAAGCTTTCTTT
CDR3 protein: CASSWGQINTEAFF

D gene: -
V gene: TRBV7-6
clone size: -
J gene: TRBJ2-5
CDR3 DNA: TGTGCCAGCAGTCGGGATCAACGGGAGACCCAGTACTTC
CDR3 protein: CASSRDQRETQYF

D gene: TRBD2
V gene: TRBV9
clone size: -
J gene: TRBJ2-7
CDR3 DNA: TGTGCCAGCAGCGTGGAAGCGGGAGGGCCCTACGAGCAGTACTTC
CDR3 protein: CASSVEAGGPYEQYF

D gene: -
V gene: TRBV5-1
clone size: few
J gene: TRBJ2-3
CDR3 DNA: TGCGCCAGCAGTAAGTGGGGCACAGATACGCAGTATTTT
CDR3 protein: CASSKWGTDTQYF

D gene: TRBD1
V gene: TRBV4-3
clone size: few
J gene: TRBJ1-2
CDR3 DNA: TGCGCCAGCAGCCAAGAAGTGACAGGGCTGTATGGCTACACCTTC
CDR3 protein: CASSQEVTGLYGYTF

D gene: -
V gene: TRBV2
clone size: few
J gene: TRBJ2-2
CDR3 DNA: TGTGCCAGCAGCGTATCTTTCGCCGGGGAGCTGTTTTTT
CDR3 protein: CASSVSFAGELFF

D gene: TRBD1
V gene: TRBV4-3
clone size: few
J gene: TRBJ2-5
CDR3 DNA: TGCGCCAGCAGCCAAATTACAGGGGGCTACGGAGAGACCCAGTACTTC
CDR3 protein: CASSQITGGYGETQYF

D gene: -
V gene: TRBV7-2
clone size: few
J gene: TRBJ1-4
CDR3 DNA: TGTGCCAGCAGCCCTCAAGATCAAGAATTAGAAAAACTGTTTTTT
CDR3 protein: CASSPQDQELEKLFF